These T cell receptor beta chains were read from a single sample in a study of blood T cell repertoires in COVID-19. Repertoires were generated with immunoSEQ multiplex PCR, while TCRdb's copy carries only in-frame clones and drops some. The data show 150,000 or so clones, roughly 76% seen once. Sequencing was done on a sample of peripheral blood. The source is a human donor with acute or convalescent COVID-19. The donor label of this sample is uncertain. Both conserved end residues are part of each CDR3. The D gene is left open where the match is weak. Clone size is not always given. Where it is, it says once, few, many or a class for expanded clones.

v_call	j_call	d_call	clone_size	cdr3_aa	cdr3_nt
TRBV3-1/TRBV3-2	TRBJ1-2	-	-	CASSQIQLIPYGYTF	TGTGCCAGCAGCCAGATTCAACTTATCCCCTATGGCTACACCTTC
TRBV5-4	TRBJ2-7	TRBD2	-	CASSSVAGGINYEQYF	TGTGCCAGCAGCTCCGTAGCGGGGGGCATCAACTACGAGCAGTACTTC
TRBV27	TRBJ1-1	-	-	CASSLSTGIEAFF	TGTGCCAGCAGTTTATCAACCGGGATTGAAGCTTTCTTT
TRBV19	TRBJ1-1	-	-	CASSPPRGGTEAFF	TGTGCCAGTAGTCCCCCTAGGGGGGGCACTGAAGCTTTCTTT
TRBV7-6	TRBJ1-1	-	-	CASSPLEGAFF	TGTGCCAGCAGTCCCCTCGAGGGAGCTTTCTTT
TRBV5-5	TRBJ2-6	TRBD1	-	CASSVRQGQLGSGANVLTF	TGTGCCAGCAGCGTGCGACAGGGTCAACTTGGGTCTGGGGCCAACGTCCTGACTTTC
TRBV6-5	TRBJ1-2	-	-	CASSYGGNYGYTF	TGTGCCAGCAGTTACGGAGGGAACTATGGCTACACCTTC
TRBV6-4	TRBJ2-2	-	-	CASSPGVYTGELFF	TGTGCCAGCAGTCCGGGGGTTTACACCGGGGAGCTGTTTTTT
TRBV7-9	TRBJ1-6	TRBD1	once	CASSARDRSSPLHF	TGTGCCAGCAGCGCCCGGGACAGGTCTTCACCCCTCCACTTT
TRBV24-1	TRBJ2-5	-	once	CATSSQETQYF	TGTGCCACCAGTTCTCAAGAGACCCAGTACTTC
TRBV5-4	TRBJ2-1	-	-	CASSYNSQGPGGNEQFF	TGTGCCAGCAGCTACAACTCACAGGGCCCGGGGGGCAATGAGCAGTTCTTC
TRBV5-8	TRBJ2-2	TRBD1	-	CASSLGTGLNTGELFF	TGTGCCAGCAGCCTCGGGACAGGGCTGAACACCGGGGAGCTGTTTTTT
TRBV2	TRBJ2-1	-	-	CASSAGSYNEQFF	TGTGCCAGCAGTGCCGGGTCCTACAATGAGCAGTTCTTC
TRBV5-6	TRBJ1-2	-	-	CASSLGQEFHTF	TGTGCCAGCAGCTTGGGACAGGAGTTTCACACCTTC
TRBV3-1/TRBV3-2	TRBJ1-6	TRBD1	-	CASNSRTGGYSPLHF	TGTGCCAGCAACTCGCGGACAGGGGGCTATTCACCCCTCCACTTT
TRBV19	TRBJ1-2	TRBD1	-	CASRGDRGILNYGYTF	TGTGCCAGCCGAGGGGACAGGGGAATTTTAAACTATGGCTACACCTTC
TRBV28	TRBJ2-6	-	-	CASSLGQEINVLTF	TGTGCCAGCAGTTTAGGGCAGGAAATCAACGTCCTGACTTTC
TRBV6-5	TRBJ1-1	-	once	CASTYTGNTEAFF	TGTGCCAGCACCTATACAGGGAACACTGAAGCTTTCTTT
TRBV7-9	TRBJ2-3	-	-	CASSFQADTQYF	TGTGCCAGCAGCTTTCAGGCAGATACGCAGTATTTT
TRBV30	TRBJ1-1	-	-	CAWAGPMNTEAFF	TGTGCCTGGGCGGGACCCATGAACACTGAAGCTTTCTTT
TRBV5-6	TRBJ2-3	TRBD1	-	CASSYPGQGSGTDTQYF	TGTGCCAGCAGCTACCCGGGACAGGGTTCTGGCACAGATACGCAGTATTTT
TRBV6-5	TRBJ1-2	TRBD1	-	CASTPTGSNYGYTF	TGTGCCAGCACCCCGACAGGGTCTAACTATGGCTACACCTTC
TRBV5-1	TRBJ1-1	TRBD1	few	CASTLTGFATEAFF	TGCGCCAGCACCCTGACAGGGTTTGCCACTGAAGCTTTCTTT
TRBV12-3/TRBV12-4	TRBJ1-1	-	-	CASNSQGNTEAFF	TGTGCCAGCAACTCTCAGGGGAACACTGAAGCTTTCTTT
TRBV14	TRBJ2-1	-	few	CASSHTGYGNEQFF	TGTGCCAGCAGCCACACAGGGTACGGCAATGAGCAGTTCTTC
TRBV12-3/TRBV12-4	TRBJ2-3	TRBD2	-	CASSLGGGRKYF	TGTGCCAGCAGTTTGGGCGGGGGTCGGAAGTATTTT
TRBV9	TRBJ2-1	TRBD2	-	CASSSPTSGDNEQFF	TGTGCCAGCAGCTCCCCCACTAGCGGGGACAATGAGCAGTTCTTC
TRBV21-1	TRBJ2-2	-	-	CASRPSGTGIGGELFF	TGTGCCAGCAGACCCTCCGGGACAGGGATTGGCGGGGAGCTGTTTTTT
TRBV27	TRBJ1-2	-	-	CASSFGAGYGYTF	TGTGCCAGCAGTTTTGGTGCGGGCTATGGCTACACCTTC
TRBV6-6	TRBJ1-1	-	-	CASSQDINTEAFF	TGTGCCAGCAGTCAAGACATCAACACTGAAGCTTTCTTT
TRBV27	TRBJ1-1	-	-	CASSGGWGRTEAFF	TGTGCCAGCTCAGGAGGCTGGGGGCGGACTGAAGCTTTCTTT
TRBV24-1	TRBJ2-1	TRBD2	-	CATSAGRVSGGARDEQFF	TGTGCCACCAGTGCCGGAAGGGTCAGCGGGGGGGCCAGGGATGAGCAGTTCTTC
TRBV29-1	TRBJ1-1	-	-	CSVDRVGGTEAFF	TGCAGCGTTGACAGGGTTGGAGGGACTGAAGCTTTCTTT
TRBV5-1	TRBJ2-5	-	-	CASSLPGTSPRRGETQYF	TGCGCCAGCAGCCTCCCAGGGACTTCACCACGAAGGGGAGAGACCCAGTACTTC
TRBV7-9	TRBJ1-2	TRBD1	-	CASSIRDRGARGYTF	TGTGCCAGCAGCATCCGGGACAGGGGCGCGCGAGGCTACACCTTC
TRBV9	TRBJ1-1	TRBD1	-	CASSETGGPYTEAFF	TGTGCCAGCAGCGAGACAGGGGGCCCCTATACTGAAGCTTTCTTT
TRBV9	TRBJ2-2	-	few	CASSLSGTSTGELFF	TGTGCCAGCAGCCTTTCCGGGACATCAACCGGGGAGCTGTTTTTT
TRBV7-9	TRBJ2-5	TRBD1	-	CASSLPYGTGKETQYF	TGTGCCAGCAGCTTACCCTACGGGACAGGGAAAGAGACCCAGTACTTC
TRBV19	TRBJ2-1	TRBD2	-	CASSSLGGTSGYNEQFF	TGTGCCAGTAGTAGCCTGGGAGGGACTAGCGGATACAATGAGCAGTTCTTC
TRBV10-3	TRBJ1-1	-	-	CAISGLQGMNTEAFF	TGTGCCATCAGTGGTCTGCAGGGAATGAACACTGAAGCTTTCTTT
TRBV3-1/TRBV3-2	TRBJ1-2	-	once	CASSRTRGYYGYTF	TGTGCCAGCAGCCGAACCAGGGGTTACTACGGCTACACCTTC
TRBV5-6	TRBJ1-1	-	-	CASSLGAGHLRNTEAFF	TGTGCCAGCAGCTTGGGAGCGGGACACCTGAGGAACACTGAAGCTTTCTTT
TRBV2	TRBJ1-1	TRBD1	-	CASIQGVEAFF	TGTGCCAGCATACAGGGGGTTGAAGCTTTCTTT
TRBV5-5	TRBJ1-5	TRBD1	-	CASSFQGDSGGVPQHF	TGTGCCAGCAGCTTCCAGGGGGACAGTGGAGGAGTGCCCCAGCATTTT
TRBV25-1	TRBJ2-5	-	few	CASTRRSGETQYF	TGTGCCAGCACCCGGAGAAGCGGAGAGACCCAGTACTTC
TRBV19	TRBJ1-2	-	-	CASSIQGSTDGYTF	TGTGCCAGTAGTATTCAGGGCTCCACGGATGGCTACACCTTC
TRBV29-1	TRBJ1-2	-	-	CSVEQDSNYGYTF	TGCAGCGTTGAACAAGATAGTAACTATGGCTACACCTTC
TRBV2	TRBJ2-7	-	-	CASSAGGSLSYEQYF	TGTGCCAGCAGTGCCGGAGGCAGCCTCTCCTACGAGCAGTACTTC
TRBV18	TRBJ1-5	-	-	CASSPRGNQPQHF	TGTGCCAGCTCACCAAGGGGGAATCAGCCCCAGCATTTT
TRBV24-1	TRBJ2-5	TRBD1	-	CATSDEDRGQGETQYF	TGTGCCACCAGTGACGAGGACAGGGGGCAAGGAGAGACCCAGTACTTC
TRBV29-1	TRBJ1-1	-	many	CSVEGELLNTEAFF	TGCAGCGTTGAAGGGGAGTTATTGAACACTGAAGCTTTCTTT
TRBV7-9	TRBJ1-6	TRBD1	-	CASSLTGGESPLHF	TGTGCCAGCAGTTTGACAGGGGGGGAATCACCCCTCCACTTT
TRBV5-6	TRBJ1-2	TRBD1	-	CASSFGDREVRGYTF	TGTGCCAGCAGCTTCGGGGACAGGGAGGTGAGGGGCTACACCTTC